The T cell receptor beta chain described here comes from a study of blood T cells in healthy people across ages. This CDR3 has 11 residues. For the second PCR, which ran for 7 to 11 cycles, a sample-barcoded 5' primer and a J-beta primer mix were used. Through a template-switch adaptor with 12 random nucleotides, each cDNA molecule received a tag. Using its own MiXCR run on the 5' RACE reads, TCRdb lists one record per CDR3 protein. The sample records approximately 360,000 distinct CDR3 sequences, roughly half being singletons. The chain is built from TRBV12-3 or TRBV12-4 and TRBJ2-5; no firm D call. The end of the DNA fits TRBJ2-7 better, so the J call may be wrong. The TCR originated in a man aged 55 to 70 in good health. Sequenced: blood. The CDR3 DNA follows: TGTGCCAGCAGTGGGGACTACGAGCAGTACTTC. As protein: CASSGDYEQYF.